A single sample is the source of the 26 T cell receptor beta chains below, sequenced in a study of cytomegalovirus exposure and HLA in healthy donors. Some clones are missing from TCRdb's copy, which holds only in-frame ones; the method was immunoSEQ multiplex PCR. The table records some 120,000 clones, about 84% of them present only once. Sample: PBMCs. The receptors derive from a woman aged 25 to 39 in good health and CMV-seronegative.

The chain has TRBV5-1 and TRBJ2-7, with D possibly TRBD1 on 6 matching bases. V lost 3 bases, J lost 5 bases, and 15 bases lay in between. The CDR3 is made up of 14 amino acids. The V gene's germline CDR1 is SGHRS and CDR2 YFSETQ. The CDR3 protein is CASSSQGSFNEQYF. CDR3 DNA sequence: TGCGCCAGCAGCTCCCAGGGGTCTTTCAACGAGCAGTACTTC.

This chain uses TRBV6-5 with TRBJ1-2; 8 bases are shared with TRBD1. With 6 bases clipped from V and 4 bases from J, the junction kept 4 bases outside the gene matches. This CDR3 spans 13 amino acids. The germline gives CDR1 MNHEY, CDR2 SVGAGI. DNA for the CDR3: TGTGCCAGCAGCCCCACAGGGGGCTATGGCTACACCTTC. It yields the protein CASSPTGGYGYTF.

The J gene is TRBJ2-1, the V gene TRBV6-5, with 8 bases matching TRBD1. CDR3 length equals 15 residues. J gave up 6 bases and V 2 bases, and 6 bases lay outside the gene matches. Germline assignment: CDR1 MNHEY and CDR2 SVGAGI. The CDR3 nucleotides read TGTGCCAGCAGTTACATTTTCGGGACAGGCAATGAGCAGTTCTTC. Translation gives CASSYIFGTGNEQFF.

The V call is TRBV30, the J call TRBJ1-2; D is ambiguous. Trimming stripped 2 bases from V and 7 bases from J, with 14 bases between. CDR1 is GTSNPN and CDR2 is SVGIG in the germline V gene (reference sequence). The CDR3 sequence is 13 residues long. CDR3 nucleotide sequence: TGTGCCTGGAGTAAGACGGGGTTAGGTGGCTACACCTTC. It codes for CAWSKTGLGGYTF.

CDR3 bases: TGTGCCAGCAGCTTAGCGGGAGATTTGACTGTGATGTTCTTC. Translating it yields CASSLAGDLTVMFF. This chain joins TRBV7-2 and TRBJ2-1; the D gene is possibly TRBD2 (5 bases). The CDR3 sequence is 14 residues long. CDR1 and CDR2 (germline): SGHTA, FQGNSA. The V and J ends lost 0 bases and 15 bases respectively, with 18 bases between them.

This chain joins TRBV14 and TRBJ1-6; no reliable D call. The CDR3 spans 14 residues. Germline V gene lookup returns CDR1 SGHDN and CDR2 FVKESK. Trimming pared 1 base from V and 13 bases from J, leaving 14 bases between. For the CDR3, the DNA is TGTGCCAGCAGCCAAGCCGCGGGGAACCTCCCCCTCCACTTT. This sequence encodes CASSQAAGNLPLHF.

This chain uses TRBV2 with TRBJ1-5; the match to TRBD1 covers 7 bases. This CDR3 is 16 amino acids long. Per the germline V gene, CDR1 is SNHLY and CDR2 is FYNNEI. V lost 5 bases and J lost 2; bases outside the gene matches: 9. CDR3 in DNA: TGTGCCAGCAGTACACAGACAGGGAGTGGCAATCAGCCCCAGCATTTT. It specifies CASSTQTGSGNQPQHF.

This clone has just one count. The CDR3 DNA reads TGCGCCAGCCAGGAGGGATTCGGCGGGGAGCTGTTTTTT. This sequence encodes CASQEGFGGELFF. The chain couples TRBV5-1 to TRBJ2-2, with D maybe TRBD2 (6 bases). The CDR3 loop spans 13 amino acids. Trimming took 7 bases from V and 7 from J, leaving 14 bases between them. Germline V gives CDR1 SGHRS, CDR2 YFSETQ.

By proportion, this clone is medium-sized. V is TRBV19 and J is TRBJ2-7; TRBD2 is a possible D gene (6 bases). V was pared by 1 base and J by 2 bases, with 15 bases between. This CDR3 contains 16 residues. Germline V gene lookup returns CDR1 LNHDA and CDR2 SQIVND (reference sequence). CDR3 DNA sequence: TGTGCCAGTAGTATAGGTCGGGGGACGACCCCCTACGAGCAGTACTTC. Amino acid sequence: CASSIGRGTTPYEQYF. The whole variable domain, filled in from reference TRBV19 and TRBJ2-7, reads DGGITQSPKYLFRKEGQNVTLSCEQNLNHDAMYWYRQDPGQGLRLIYYSQIVNDFQKGDIAEGYSVSREKKESFPLTVTSAQKNPTAFYLCASSIGRGTTPYEQYFGPGTRLTVT.

The CDR3 protein is CASSPRLYSDTQYF. Here the CDR3 DNA reads TGTGCCAGCAGCCCCCGATTGTACTCAGATACGCAGTATTTT. The gene calls are TRBV7-7 and TRBJ2-3; no clear D. Germline V gene sequence: CDR1 SSHAT, CDR2 FNYEAQ (reference sequence). This CDR3 region has 14 residues. Trimming stripped 5 bases from V and 4 bases from J, with 13 bases between.

The rearrangement links TRBV11-3 to TRBJ2-1, with 13 bases identical to TRBD2. The trim removed 1 base at V and 8 bases at J, leaving 8 bases unmatched. This CDR3 has 17 amino acids. Germline assignment: CDR1 SGHNT and CDR2 YENEEA. In nucleotides, the CDR3 is TGTGCCAGCAGCTTAGCGAGACTAGCGGGGGGAGGCGATGAGCAGTTCTTC. Its translation is CASSLARLAGGGDEQFF.

The chain is built from TRBV11-2 and TRBJ1-4; D is ambiguous. Germline V gene data show CDR1 as SGHAT and CDR2 as FQNNGV. Trimming removed 1 base at V and 2 bases at J, with 11 bases between. CDR3 length: 16 amino acids. The DNA of the CDR3 is TGTGCCAGCAGCTTAGTGGTGGGCTCCACTAATGAAAAACTGTTTTTT. Its translation is CASSLVVGSTNEKLFF.

The chain recombines TRBV7-9 with TRBJ2-6, with D unclear. The V end was cut by 2 bases, the J end by 2 bases, with 7 bases between. This CDR3 is 15 amino acids long. Per the germline V gene, CDR1 is SEHNR and CDR2 is FQNEAQ (reference sequence). CDR3 sequence: CASSLSEAGANVLTF. The CDR3 bases are TGTGCCAGCAGCTTAAGCGAGGCTGGGGCCAACGTCCTGACTTTC.

The rearrangement links TRBV5-1 to TRBJ2-5, with TRBD2 matching over 13 bases. CDR3 length: 15 residues. Germline lookup yields CDR1 SGHRS and CDR2 YFSETQ. The junction had 1 base not matched to a gene; V was cut back by 3 bases and J by 2 bases. The CDR3 nucleotides read TGCGCCAGCAGCTCGGGACTAGCGGGACAAGAGACCCAGTACTTC. Its protein is CASSSGLAGQETQYF.

The rearrangement links TRBV7-2 to TRBJ2-5; 7 positions match TRBD2. J was trimmed by 5 bases and V by 3 bases; bases with no gene match: 6. The CDR3 spans 14 residues. Germline CDR1 reads SGHTA; CDR2 reads FQGNSA. The CDR3 reads CASSLSAGSETQYF. The DNA of the CDR3 is TGTGCCAGCAGCTTGTCAGCGGGGAGCGAGACCCAGTACTTC. Using reference TRBV7-2 and TRBJ2-5 for the parts outside the CDR3, the full variable domain is GAGVSQSPSNKVTEKGKDVELRCDPISGHTALYWYRQSLGQGLEFLIYFQGNSAPDKSGLPSDRFSAERTGGSVSTLTIQRTQQEDSAVYLCASSLSAGSETQYFGPGTRLLVL.

The V and J genes are TRBV25-1 and TRBJ2-1; TRBD1 is a possible D gene (5 bases). V shed 4 bases and J shed 10 bases, with 8 bases lying between them. Germline CDR1 is MGHDK and CDR2 is SYGVNS. This CDR3 contains 11 residues. Here the CDR3 DNA reads TGTGCCAGCAGTGTCTACAGGGAGCAGTTCTTC. This codes for CASSVYREQFF.

The chain couples TRBV11-2 to TRBJ1-2, with TRBD1 matching 7 bases. The germline gives CDR1 SGHAT, CDR2 FQNNGV. The junction had 2 bases not matched to a gene; V was cut back by 2 bases and J by 2 bases. CDR3 size: 14 residues. CDR3 DNA: TGTGCCAGCAGCTTACAGGGGGGAAACTATGGCTACACCTTC. It specifies CASSLQGGNYGYTF.

J is TRBJ2-1 and V is TRBV9; D may be TRBD1 (6 bases). Trimming stripped 3 bases from V and 4 bases from J, with 8 bases between. From germline, CDR1 is SGDLS and CDR2 YYNGEE. The CDR3 is made up of 13 amino acids. The CDR3 region has the DNA TGTGCCAGCAGCGATGACAGGTACAATGAGCAGTTCTTC. Translating it yields CASSDDRYNEQFF.

The V call is TRBV5-1, the J call TRBJ2-7; the match to TRBD1 covers 8 bases. V was pared by 2 bases and J by 2 bases, with 15 bases of the junction left unmatched. The germline V gene has CDR1 SGHRS and CDR2 YFSETQ. This CDR3 has 18 residues. DNA of the CDR3: TGCGCCAGCAGCTTTAGGACAGGGAATAAGGGGCTTACCTACGAGCAGTACTTC. Its protein is CASSFRTGNKGLTYEQYF.

The V call is TRBV12-5, the J call TRBJ2-5; D gene unclear. The CDR3 runs 16 residues. The V and J ends lost 0 bases and 0 bases respectively, with 11 bases between them. The germline gives CDR1 LGHNT, CDR2 FRNRAP. The CDR3 region is CASGLVTGQYQETQYF. The CDR3 DNA reads TGTGCTAGTGGTTTGGTAACTGGGCAGTACCAAGAGACCCAGTACTTC. The whole variable domain, remainder taken from reference TRBV12-5 and TRBJ2-5, is DARVTQTPRHKVTEMGQEVTMRCQPILGHNTVFWYRQTMMQGLELLAYFRNRAPLDDSGMPKDRFSAEMPDATLATLKIQPSEPRDSAVYFCASGLVTGQYQETQYFGPGTRLLVL.

The V gene is TRBV9, the J gene TRBJ1-6; 9 bases line up with TRBD1. Trimming removed 2 bases from V and 7 bases from J; junction bases left unmatched: 1. CDR1 and CDR2 from the germline V gene are SGDLS and YYNGEE. The CDR3 sequence is 14 residues long. The CDR3 region is CASSVGTGNSPLHF. The DNA for the CDR3 is TGTGCCAGCAGCGTCGGGACAGGGAATTCACCCCTCCACTTT.

The rearrangement joins TRBV6-5 to TRBJ2-7; D ambiguous. CDR1 and CDR2 (germline): MNHEY, SVGAGI. The length of the CDR3 is 13 residues. V dropped 6 bases and J dropped 2 bases, with 11 bases sitting between them. CDR3 in DNA: TGTGCCAGCAGCCCTCAGGTTACCTACGAGCAGTACTTC. As protein: CASSPQVTYEQYF.

The V and J genes are TRBV4-1 and TRBJ1-4; tentative D call: TRBD1 (5 bases). V lost 2 bases and J 0 bases, leaving 13 bases between the germline ends. Germline V gene sequence: CDR1 MGHRA, CDR2 YSYEKL. This CDR3 has 17 residues. CDR3 nucleotide sequence: TGCGCCAGCAGCCAAACCAGGGTCATTTCAACTAATGAAAAACTGTTTTTT. Amino acid sequence: CASSQTRVISTNEKLFF.

J is TRBJ2-5 and V is TRBV10-3, with 8 bases lining up with TRBD1. CDR1 is ENHRY, CDR2 SYGVKD, per germline. J lost 2 bases, V lost 10 bases, and 3 bases had no gene match. This CDR3 comprises 12 residues. CDR3 nucleotides: TGTGCCACCGGGGACAGGCAAGAGACCCAGTACTTC. Protein product: CATGDRQETQYF.

The chain joins TRBV7-2 to TRBJ2-7; weak D call: TRBD2 (5 bases). The CDR3 length is 14 residues. The germline CDR1 and CDR2 sequences are SGHTA and FQGNSA. Trimming cost V 4 bases and J 2 bases, with 12 bases left between them. The CDR3 protein is CASSSSYGAYEQYF. The DNA of the CDR3 is TGTGCCAGCAGCTCTTCGTACGGGGCCTACGAGCAGTACTTC.

V and J are TRBV10-3 and TRBJ1-6; TRBD1 is a possible D gene (6 bases). Germline V gene data show CDR1 as ENHRY and CDR2 as SYGVKD. Trimming shortened V by 9 bases and J by 6 bases, and 15 bases separated the two germline ends. CDR3 size: 14 residues. CDR3 bases: TGTGCCATTGGACAGTACAAAACTAATTCACCCCTCCACTTT. Its protein product is CAIGQYKTNSPLHF.